This is a list of T cell receptor beta chains from one sample in a study of sequential checkpoint blockade in melanoma. Some clones are missing from TCRdb's copy, which holds only in-frame ones; the method was immunoSEQ multiplex PCR. The data hold about 3,500 clones, with approximately 15% observed a single time. This specimen was tumor tissue (inferred from file names), taken from a patient given nivolumab and ipilimumab in sequence. The origin of the receptors is a human donor with melanoma. CDR3s leave out the opening cysteine and the closing phenylalanine or tryptophan. The D gene is left open where the match is weak.

V	D	CDR3
TRBV6-8	NA	ASRPEADTQY
TRBV11-3	TRBD2	ASSPGRDSGELF
TRBV19	TRBD2	ASSNRATSGQETQY
TRBV11-3	NA	ASSLEPESRGNTIY
TRBV19	NA	ASSIARDRYGYT
TRBV18	TRBD1	ASSPGQGETQY
TRBV6-1	NA	ASSEARGAGQPQH
TRBV11-3	NA	ASSLMFSAHSVDTQY
TRBV30	TRBD1	AWRGFTGDNLYGYT
TRBV30	TRBD1	AWGQGSISGNTIY
TRBV6-8	NA	ASSGQLLNSPLH
TRBV5-1	TRBD2	ASSFESGGIQTQY
TRBV6-8	TRBD2	ASTLGGDGNEQF
TRBV14	NA	ASSQDGGKLF
TRBV30	TRBD1	AWTGTGRLMNTEAF
TRBV6-8	NA	ASSYDRTSYEQY
TRBV18	NA	ASSPSHGGGSEAF
TRBV19	NA	ASSMAGSGANVLT
TRBV6-8	NA	AIAGLSADTQY
TRBV5-1	TRBD2	ASSLGGLAGGEETQY
TRBV11-3	NA	ASSLYGGANPDTQY
TRBV28	NA	ASSTPLGLGTEAF
TRBV6-8	TRBD2	ASSLLAGSDTQY
TRBV29-1	NA	SAHWQERETQY
TRBV4-1	NA	ASSHDTGNTGELF
TRBV28	TRBD1	ASSHRGFQHEAF
TRBV6-8	TRBD2	ASRYRGDGELF
TRBV2	NA	ASRGQNTGELF